This T cell receptor (beta chain) was captured by sequencing in a study of blood T cell repertoires in COVID-19. Looking at the study overall: Collection of acute and convalescent COVID-19 samples took place in the United States, Italy and Spain. Sources were T cells, B-cell-depleted T cells, or PBMCs; the material itself was cDNA or gDNA.

The sample holds one count of this clone. Under the authors' procedure: It was from reference gene primer amplification that nucleated cell counts were estimated. Generated by immunoSEQ multiplex PCR, the TCRdb table keeps only in-frame clones and is missing some. The D gene and trimming were derived from the DNA, and the V and J assignments and clone size from that table. The sample holds some 83,000 clones; roughly 82% are singletons and the top ten take 8%. Germline values: CDR1 SGHVS, CDR2 FQNEAQ. The V gene lost 5 bases and the J gene lost 5 bases, with 16 bases spanning the gap. The CDR3 is 14 residues long.

Sequenced: peripheral blood. The chain combines TRBV7-8 with TRBJ2-7; TRBD1 is a possible D gene (5 bases). This TCR was sampled from a man aged 45-60 years with active COVID-19. CDR3 coding DNA: TGTGCCAGCAGCCGTTCTTCAGGGTTCAACGAGCAGTACTTC. It encodes CASSRSSGFNEQYF. Drawing the rest from reference TRBV7-8 and TRBJ2-7, the complete variable domain is GAGVSQSPRYKVAKRGQDVALRCDPISGHVSLFWYQQALGQGPEFLTYFQNEAQLDKSGLPSDRFFAERPEGSVSTLKIQRTQQEDSAVYLCASSRSSGFNEQYFGPGTRLTVT.